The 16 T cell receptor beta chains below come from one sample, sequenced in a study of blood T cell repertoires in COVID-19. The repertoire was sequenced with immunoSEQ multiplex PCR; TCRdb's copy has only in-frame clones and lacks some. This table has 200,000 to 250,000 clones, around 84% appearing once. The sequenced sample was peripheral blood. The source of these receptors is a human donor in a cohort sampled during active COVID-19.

CDR3 sequence (DNA): TGTGCCAGCAGCCGAGATGGGGCGGAAGCTTTCTTT. This translates into CASSRDGAEAFF. The genes are TRBV7-3 and TRBJ1-1; D perhaps matches TRBD1 (5 bases). The CDR3 spans 12 residues. Germline V gene lookup returns CDR1 SGHTA and CDR2 FQGTGA. V dropped 5 bases and J dropped 8 bases, with 12 bases sitting between them.

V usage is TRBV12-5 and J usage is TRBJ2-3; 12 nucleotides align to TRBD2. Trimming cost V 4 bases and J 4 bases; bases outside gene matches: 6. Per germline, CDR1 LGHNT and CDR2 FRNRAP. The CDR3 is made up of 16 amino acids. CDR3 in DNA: TGTGCTAGTGGTTCAGGACTAGCGGGAACCGCAGATACGCAGTATTTT. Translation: CASGSGLAGTADTQYF.

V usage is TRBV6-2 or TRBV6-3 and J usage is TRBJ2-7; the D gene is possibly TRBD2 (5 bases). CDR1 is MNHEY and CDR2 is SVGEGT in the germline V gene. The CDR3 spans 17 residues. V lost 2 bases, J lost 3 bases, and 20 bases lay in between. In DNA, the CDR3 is TGTGCCAGCAGTTACCCCCCCCGGGGAAAAGGGCTCTACGAGCAGTACTTC. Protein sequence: CASSYPPRGKGLYEQYF.

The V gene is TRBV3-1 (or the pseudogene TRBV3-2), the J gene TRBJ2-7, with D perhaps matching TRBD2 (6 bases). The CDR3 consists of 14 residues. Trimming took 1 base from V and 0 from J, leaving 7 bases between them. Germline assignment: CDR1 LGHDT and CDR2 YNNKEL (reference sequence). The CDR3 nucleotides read TGTGCCAGCAGCCAAGGGACTACCTCCTACGAGCAGTACTTC. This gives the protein CASSQGTTSYEQYF.

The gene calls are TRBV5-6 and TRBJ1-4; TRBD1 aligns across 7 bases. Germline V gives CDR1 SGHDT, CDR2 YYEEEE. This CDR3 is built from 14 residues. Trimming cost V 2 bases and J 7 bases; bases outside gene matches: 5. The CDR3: CASSLQGIGEKLFF. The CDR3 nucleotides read TGTGCCAGCAGCTTACAGGGGATAGGTGAAAAACTGTTTTTT.

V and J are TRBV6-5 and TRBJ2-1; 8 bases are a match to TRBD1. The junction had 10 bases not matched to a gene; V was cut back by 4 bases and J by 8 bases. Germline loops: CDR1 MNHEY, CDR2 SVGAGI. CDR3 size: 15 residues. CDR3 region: CASSSRQGIFHEQFF. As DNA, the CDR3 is TGTGCCAGCAGTTCAAGACAGGGGATTTTCCATGAGCAGTTCTTC.

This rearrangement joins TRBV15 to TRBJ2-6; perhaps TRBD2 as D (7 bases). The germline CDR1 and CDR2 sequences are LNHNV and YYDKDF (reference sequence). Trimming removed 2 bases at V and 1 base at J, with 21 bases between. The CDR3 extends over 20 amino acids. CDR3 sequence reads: CATSRFGGMRGGSGANVLTF. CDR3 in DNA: TGTGCCACCAGCAGATTTGGGGGGATGAGGGGGGGTTCTGGGGCCAACGTCCTGACTTTC.

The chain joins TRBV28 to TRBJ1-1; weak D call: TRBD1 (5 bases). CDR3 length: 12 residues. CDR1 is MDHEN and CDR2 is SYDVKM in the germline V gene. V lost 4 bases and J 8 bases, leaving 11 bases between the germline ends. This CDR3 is CASSSPGLEAFF. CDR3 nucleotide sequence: TGTGCCAGCAGTTCGCCGGGACTAGAAGCTTTCTTT. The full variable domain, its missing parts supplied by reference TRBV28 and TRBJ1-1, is DVKVTQSSRYLVKRTGEKVFLECVQDMDHENMFWYRQDPGLGLRLIYFSYDVKMKEKGDIPEGYSVSREKKERFSLILESASTNQTSMYLCASSSPGLEAFFGQGTRLTVV.

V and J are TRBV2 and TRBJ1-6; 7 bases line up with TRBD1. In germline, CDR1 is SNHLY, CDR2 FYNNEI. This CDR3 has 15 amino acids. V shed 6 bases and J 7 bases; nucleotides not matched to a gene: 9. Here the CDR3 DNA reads TGTGCCAGCAGAGACAGGGTTTGGGAAAATTCACCCCTCCACTTT. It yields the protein CASRDRVWENSPLHF. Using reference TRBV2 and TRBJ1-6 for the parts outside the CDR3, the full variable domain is EPEVTQTPSHQVTQMGQEVILRCVPISNHLYFYWYRQILGQKVEFLVSFYNNEISEKSEIFDDQFSVERPDGSNFTLKIRSTKLEDSAMYFCASRDRVWENSPLHFGNGTRLTVT.

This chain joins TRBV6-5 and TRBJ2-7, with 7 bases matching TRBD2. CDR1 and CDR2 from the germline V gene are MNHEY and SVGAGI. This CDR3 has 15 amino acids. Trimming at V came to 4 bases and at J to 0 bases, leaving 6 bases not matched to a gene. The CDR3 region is CASSSSGASSYEQYF. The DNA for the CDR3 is TGTGCCAGCAGTTCGAGCGGGGCTAGCTCCTACGAGCAGTACTTC.

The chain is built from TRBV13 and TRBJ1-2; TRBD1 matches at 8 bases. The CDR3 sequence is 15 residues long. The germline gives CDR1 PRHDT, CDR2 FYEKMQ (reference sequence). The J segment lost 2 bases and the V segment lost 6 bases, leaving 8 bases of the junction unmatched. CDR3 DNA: TGTGCCAGCAGACGACAGGGGTTCCTGAACTATGGCTACACCTTC. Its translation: CASRRQGFLNYGYTF.

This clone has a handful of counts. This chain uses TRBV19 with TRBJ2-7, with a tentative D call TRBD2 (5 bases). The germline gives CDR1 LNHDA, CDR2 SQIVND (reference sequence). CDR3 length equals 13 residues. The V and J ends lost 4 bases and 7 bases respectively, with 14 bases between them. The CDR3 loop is CASSSFGKREQYF. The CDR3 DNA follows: TGTGCCAGTAGTAGCTTTGGGAAGCGGGAGCAGTACTTC.

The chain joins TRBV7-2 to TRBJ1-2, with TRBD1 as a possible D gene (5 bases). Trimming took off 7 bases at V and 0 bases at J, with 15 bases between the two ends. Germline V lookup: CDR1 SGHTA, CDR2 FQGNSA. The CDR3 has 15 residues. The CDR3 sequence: CASTDSPGTNYGYTF. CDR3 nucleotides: TGTGCCAGCACCGACTCCCCAGGGACTAACTATGGCTACACCTTC. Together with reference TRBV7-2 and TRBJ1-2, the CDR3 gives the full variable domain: GAGVSQSPSNKVTEKGKDVELRCDPISGHTALYWYRQSLGQGLEFLIYFQGNSAPDKSGLPSDRFSAERTGGSVSTLTIQRTQQEDSAVYLCASTDSPGTNYGYTFGSGTRLTVV.

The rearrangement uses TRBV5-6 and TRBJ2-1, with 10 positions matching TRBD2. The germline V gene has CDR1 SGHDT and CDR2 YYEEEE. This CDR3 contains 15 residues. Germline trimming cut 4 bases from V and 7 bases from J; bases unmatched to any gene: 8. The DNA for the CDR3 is TGTGCCAGCAGCAGCGGGAGGGCCTTTGCAAATGAGCAGTTCTTC. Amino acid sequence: CASSSGRAFANEQFF.

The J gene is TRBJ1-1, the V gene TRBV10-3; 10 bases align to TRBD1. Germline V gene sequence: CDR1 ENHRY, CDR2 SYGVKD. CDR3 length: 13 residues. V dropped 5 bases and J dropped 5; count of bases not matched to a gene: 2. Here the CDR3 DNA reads TGTGCCATCAGTCCGGGACAGGGGACTGAAGCTTTCTTT. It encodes CAISPGQGTEAFF.

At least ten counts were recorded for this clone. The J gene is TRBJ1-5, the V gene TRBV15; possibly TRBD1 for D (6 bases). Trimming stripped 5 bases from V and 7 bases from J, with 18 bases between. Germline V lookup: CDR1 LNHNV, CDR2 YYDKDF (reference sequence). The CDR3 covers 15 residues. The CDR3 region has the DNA TGTGCCACCAGCTTGATAAGGGGGGGTGGCCAGCCCCAGCATTTT. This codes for CATSLIRGGGQPQHF.